What follows are 21 T cell receptor beta chains derived from one specimen sequenced in a study of OX40 agonist ivuxolimab in advanced cancers. Library prep was done by the immunoSEQ multiplex PCR assay. TCRdb obtained this table from immuneACCESS and retained in-frame rearrangements with V and J assigned. These tables miss some clones; where compared with another copy, unresolved V genes account for less than half of the shortfall, and the remainder is unexplained. For this sample the table gives about 67,000 clones, of which around 87% were detected only once. The top ten constitute 4% to 5% of the sample. This specimen was CD4+ or CD8+ T cells sorted from blood, taken in a trial of the OX40 agonist ivuxolimab. The origin of the receptors is an adult with an advanced solid tumor such as melanoma, head and neck, liver or kidney cancer.

The chain uses TRBV25-1 and TRBJ2-1; 11 bases are shared with TRBD1. Germline V lookup: CDR1 MGHDK, CDR2 SYGVNS. Trimming removed 5 bases from V and 7 bases from J; junction bases left unmatched: 7. This CDR3 contains 15 residues. The CDR3 loop is CASSFRDRGRNEQFF. CDR3 nucleotides: TGTGCCAGCAGTTTCCGGGACAGGGGGAGGAATGAGCAGTTCTTC. Using reference TRBV25-1 and TRBJ2-1 for the parts outside the CDR3, the full variable domain is EADIYQTPRYLVIGTGKKITLECSQTMGHDKMYWYQQDPGMELHLIHYSYGVNSTEKGDLSSESTVSRIRTEHFPLTLESARPSHTSQYLCASSFRDRGRNEQFFGPGTRLTVL.

This chain joins TRBV29-1 and TRBJ1-2, with 7 bases lining up with TRBD1. The ends lost 6 bases at V and 1 base at J; junction bases unmatched: 8. The CDR3 length is 14 residues. Germline V lookup: CDR1 SQVTM, CDR2 ANQGSEA. In DNA, the CDR3 is TGCAGCGTGTGGGATGACAGGGATAACTATGGCTACACCTTC. This gives the protein CSVWDDRDNYGYTF.

Comments on this clone: Other DNA sequences in the sample encode the same CDR3. The chain recombines TRBV7-2 with TRBJ2-5; the D gene is possibly TRBD2 (5 bases). Trimming shortened V by 5 bases and J by 2 bases, and 12 bases separated the two germline ends. Germline CDR1 and CDR2: SGHTA and FQGNSA. CDR3 length equals 14 residues. The CDR3: CASSPPGEQETQYF. The CDR3 DNA is TGTGCCAGCAGCCCTCCCGGGGAGCAAGAGACCCAGTACTTC. The variable domain in full, with the rest retrieved from reference TRBV7-2 and TRBJ2-5, is GAGVSQSPSNKVTEKGKDVELRCDPISGHTALYWYRQSLGQGLEFLIYFQGNSAPDKSGLPSDRFSAERTGGSVSTLTIQRTQQEDSAVYLCASSPPGEQETQYFGPGTRLLVL.

This chain links TRBV6-5 with TRBJ2-2, with D possibly TRBD1 on 7 matching bases. V was shortened by 0 bases and J by 5 bases, with 10 bases between the two germline ends. CDR1 and CDR2 from the germline V gene are MNHEY and SVGAGI. The CDR3 sequence is 15 residues long. Here the CDR3 DNA reads TGTGCCAGCAGTTACTCGGCAGGGGGGACCGGGGAGCTGTTTTTT. As protein: CASSYSAGGTGELFF.

This clone has only a few counts. The V call is TRBV6-7, the J call TRBJ1-1; D not certain. TRBV6-7 is classed as an ORF, of uncertain function. This CDR3 contains 13 residues. Trimming removed 10 bases from V and 11 bases from J, with 23 bases in between. The CDR3 is CATPIGRCSKAFF. The CDR3 nucleotides read TGTGCCACCCCAATCGGCAGGTGCTCAAAGGCTTTCTTT.

The rearrangement uses TRBV5-1 and TRBJ2-3, with D tentatively TRBD2 (5 bases). Germline-derived CDR1 and CDR2 are SGHRS and YFSETQ. V shed 4 bases and J shed 6 bases, with 18 bases lying between them. The CDR3 consists of 15 residues. The CDR3 nucleotides are TGCGCCAGCAGCGACGGCAGGACTCAGCGGGATACGCAGTATTTT. Its protein product is CASSDGRTQRDTQYF.

The chain carries TRBV5-4 and TRBJ1-1; TRBD1 matches 8 bases. V lost 5 bases, J lost 1 base, and 4 bases stayed unmatched. CDR1 and CDR2 from the germline V gene are SGHNT and YYREEE (reference sequence). The CDR3 has 14 residues. DNA for the CDR3: TGTGCCAGCAGGAGGGACAGGCCGAACACTGAAGCTTTCTTT. Amino acids: CASRRDRPNTEAFF. Complete variable domain (other parts from reference TRBV5-4 and TRBJ1-1): ETGVTQSPTHLIKTRGQQVTLRCSSQSGHNTVSWYQQALGQGPQFIFQYYREEENGRGNFPPRFSGLQFPNYSSELNVNALELDDSALYLCASRRDRPNTEAFFGQGTRLTVV.

The chain couples TRBV15 to TRBJ2-7; the D call may be TRBD1 or TRBD2 (5 bases each). The V end lost 5 bases, the J end lost 3 bases, and 11 bases lay between the germline ends. This CDR3 comprises 13 residues. CDR1 and CDR2 (germline): LNHNV, YYDKDF (reference sequence). CDR3: CATSPRGYYEQYF. The DNA of the CDR3 is TGTGCCACCAGCCCGAGGGGTTACTACGAGCAGTACTTC.

This chain connects TRBV4-2 to TRBJ1-5; D is unclear. The CDR3 totals 15 residues. Germline V gene lookup returns CDR1 LGHNA and CDR2 YNFKEQ. V was clipped by 0 bases and J by 2 bases, with 8 bases between them. DNA for the CDR3: TGTGCCAGCAGCCAAGAGTTGACCGGCAATCAGCCCCAGCATTTT. As protein: CASSQELTGNQPQHF.

The chain couples TRBV30 to TRBJ1-2; D possibly corresponds to TRBD1 (5 bases). V was clipped by 2 bases and J by 8 bases, with 15 bases between them. CDR1 is GTSNPN and CDR2 is SVGIG in the germline V gene (reference sequence). This CDR3 spans 13 amino acids. The CDR3 bases are TGTGCCTGGAGTCCTCAGGGTTCCGGCGGCTACACCTTC. Protein product: CAWSPQGSGGYTF. The whole variable domain, remainder taken from reference TRBV30 and TRBJ1-2, is SQTIHQWPATLVQPVGSPLSLECTVEGTSNPNLYWYRQAAGRGLQLLFYSVGIGQISSEVPQNLSASRPQDRQFILSSKKLLLSDSGFYLCAWSPQGSGGYTFGSGTRLTVV.

V gene TRBV29-1 combines with J gene TRBJ1-4, with 7 bases fitting TRBD1. With 4 bases clipped from V and 8 bases from J, the junction kept 4 bases outside the gene matches. CDR1 and CDR2 (germline): SQVTM, ANQGSEA. This CDR3 comprises 12 residues. Here the CDR3 reads CSVATGAEKLFF. CDR3 in DNA: TGCAGCGTTGCAACAGGGGCAGAAAAACTGTTTTTT.

V gene TRBV30 combines with J gene TRBJ2-1; no clear D gene. Per germline, CDR1 GTSNPN and CDR2 SVGIG (reference sequence). V was trimmed by 0 bases and J by 4 bases, leaving 4 bases between them. CDR3 length: 12 amino acids. This CDR3 is CAWSVKYNEQFF. CDR3 nucleotides: TGTGCCTGGAGTGTAAAGTACAATGAGCAGTTCTTC.

This clone was observed a single time. The V gene is TRBV18, the J gene TRBJ2-7, with 7 bases fitting TRBD2. The germline gives CDR1 KGHSH, CDR2 LQKENI. The CDR3 is made up of 16 amino acids. Trimming at V came to 2 bases and at J to 0 bases, leaving 7 bases not matched to a gene. The CDR3 DNA sequence: TGTGCCAGCTCACCAGTCGTTACTAGCGCCTCCTACGAGCAGTACTTC. It yields the protein CASSPVVTSASYEQYF. Looking up the rest from reference TRBV18 and TRBJ2-7 gives the full variable domain: NAGVMQNPRHLVRRRGQEARLRCSPMKGHSHVYWYRQLPEEGLKFMVYLQKENIIDESGMPKERFSAEFPKEGPSILRIQQVVRGDSAAYFCASSPVVTSASYEQYFGPGTRLTVT.

The chain uses TRBV4-1 and TRBJ2-2; 8 nucleotides align to TRBD1. Per germline, CDR1 MGHRA and CDR2 YSYEKL. J gave up 4 bases and V 3 bases, and 7 bases lay outside the gene matches. The CDR3 is 16 amino acids. The CDR3 DNA reads TGCGCCAGCAGCCACAAGCAGGGGGCTGGCACCGGGGAGCTGTTTTTT. It codes for CASSHKQGAGTGELFF.

V usage is TRBV11-3 and J usage is TRBJ2-3; no firm D call. Germline V gene sequence: CDR1 SGHNT, CDR2 YENEEA. This CDR3 region has 11 residues. Trimming pared 8 bases from V and 4 bases from J, leaving 7 bases between. The CDR3 reads CASRIADTQYF. The DNA of the CDR3 is TGTGCCAGCCGTATCGCAGATACGCAGTATTTT.

V is TRBV14 and J is TRBJ1-1, with 9 bases matching TRBD1. Germline CDR1 and CDR2: SGHDN and FVKESK. V trimming: 4 bases; J trimming: 5 bases; junction bases outside the gene matches: 5. This CDR3 contains 14 residues. The CDR3 coding sequence is TGTGCCAGCAGCCGATGGACAGGGGAGACTGAAGCTTTCTTT. Protein product: CASSRWTGETEAFF.

This clone was detected only a few times. The V and J genes are TRBV28 and TRBJ1-2, with 9 bases matching TRBD1. This CDR3 has 15 residues. V shed 2 bases and J 5 bases; nucleotides not matched to a gene: 6. Looked up from germline, CDR1 is MDHEN and CDR2 is SYDVKM. The CDR3 nucleotides are TGTGCCAGCAGTTTACCCCACGGACAGGGGTATGGCTACACCTTC. This encodes CASSLPHGQGYGYTF.

This clone qualifies as medium-sized. The chain links TRBV7-6 to TRBJ2-7; D possibly corresponds to TRBD1 (5 bases). Germline CDR1 and CDR2: SGHVS and FNYEAQ. This CDR3 comprises 15 residues. The germline V and J ends were trimmed by 1 base and 2 bases, with 12 bases remaining between them. The CDR3 coding sequence is TGTGCCAGCAGCTTAGGGGGTGGACAAACCTACGAGCAGTACTTC. Its translation: CASSLGGGQTYEQYF.

The chain is built from TRBV27 and TRBJ1-4, with no clear D. Germline V CDR1 and CDR2: MNHEY, SMNVEV (reference sequence). This CDR3 has 12 residues. Trimming took 5 bases from V and 5 from J, leaving 6 bases between them. CDR3 nucleotide sequence: TGTGCCAGCAGTCAACGGAATGAAAAACTGTTTTTT. Residues: CASSQRNEKLFF.

This clone has only a few counts. The CDR3 nucleotides are TGTGCCAGCAGCCCGACCTTCGACCGGGCTAACTATGGCTACACCTTC. Residues: CASSPTFDRANYGYTF. The V gene is TRBV5-6, the J gene TRBJ1-2; D gene uncertain. V lost 4 bases to trimming and J lost 0 bases, with 16 bases between them. CDR3 length equals 16 residues. Per germline, CDR1 SGHDT and CDR2 YYEEEE.

The V call is TRBV28, the J call TRBJ2-7; D not certain. The CDR3 contains 14 residues. Per germline, CDR1 MDHEN and CDR2 SYDVKM. V was shortened by 2 bases and J by 0 bases, with 8 bases between the two germline ends. CDR3: CASSLGSASYEQYF. In DNA form, the CDR3 reads TGTGCCAGCAGTTTAGGCTCAGCCTCCTACGAGCAGTACTTC.